A selection of T cell receptor beta chains follows, all from one sample in a study of cytomegalovirus exposure and HLA in healthy donors. Assay used: immunoSEQ multiplex PCR; TCRdb lists only in-frame clones, some missing. This table holds under 150,000 clones, 65% to 90% found once. Input material: PBMCs. Source of these receptors: a man in his fifties in good health and CMV-seronegative. The CDR3 runs from the conserved cysteine through the conserved F or W. D genes are given only for firm matches. Clone size is shown for a subset of rows, as once, few, many or a class of expanded clone.

>TRBV19|TRBJ2-3|.|TRBD2
TGTGCCAGTAGGGTGCGAGCGGGGGAGCGCACAGATACGCAGTATTTT
CASRVRAGERTDTQYF
>TRBV5-4|TRBJ2-7|.|.
TGTGCCAGCAGCCCTGACGGGAGCTCCTACGAGCAGTACTTC
CASSPDGSSYEQYF
>TRBV28|TRBJ1-1|few|.
TGTGCCAGCACCTTACAGGGTCTTACTGAAGCTTTCTTT
CASTLQGLTEAFF
>TRBV5-6|TRBJ2-1|.|.
TGTGCCAGCAGCTTGGATGGCAGGGTGGGATACAATGAGCAGTTCTTC
CASSLDGRVGYNEQFF
>TRBV9|TRBJ2-6|.|.
TGTGCCAGCAGCGTGAGTGGGGCCAACGTCCTGACTTTC
CASSVSGANVLTF
>TRBV5-1|TRBJ1-2|.|.
TGCGCCAGCAGCTTGAACAGTCTTAACTATGGCTACACCTTC
CASSLNSLNYGYTF
>TRBV6-6|TRBJ2-6|.|.
TGTGCCAGCAGTCTCGGACAGTACTCTGGGGCCAACGTCCTGACTTTC
CASSLGQYSGANVLTF
>TRBV7-3|TRBJ2-7|.|TRBD2
TGTGCCAGCAGCCGACTAGCGGGGGGGTCCGAGCAGTACTTC
CASSRLAGGSEQYF
>TRBV27|TRBJ1-2|.|.
TGTGCCAGCAGTTCCCTGACACTTAACTATGGCTACACCTTC
CASSSLTLNYGYTF
>TRBV5-1|TRBJ1-6|.|.
TGCGCCAGCAGCTCGGAGGACGTCAGGAATTCACCCCTCCACTTT
CASSSEDVRNSPLHF
>TRBV6-6|TRBJ1-3|.|.
TGTGCCAGCAGTTGGACAAGCTCTGGAAACACCATATATTTT
CASSWTSSGNTIYF
>TRBV19|TRBJ1-2|.|TRBD1
TGTGCCAGTAGAACAGGGGCGGGTGGCTACACCTTC
CASRTGAGGYTF